A selection of T cell receptor beta chains follows, all from one sample in a study of shared clonotypes between healthy human individuals. The assay was immunoSEQ multiplex PCR, and TCRdb's table has in-frame clones only and misses some. The sample gives over a million clones, 65% to 75% of which show up once; nearly 1.5% is in the top ten. The sequencing input was memory CD4+ T cells sorted from blood. The source is a man aged 18 to 35 in good health. CDR3s include the opening cysteine and the closing phenylalanine or tryptophan. Fields, in order: V gene, clone size, D gene, J gene, CDR3 protein, CDR3 DNA. D genes are given only for firm matches. A clone size is listed for some rows: how often the clone was seen (once, few, many), or a class if it is expanded.

v_gene: TRBV29-1
abundance: -
d_gene: -
j_gene: TRBJ1-2
CDR3aa: CSVEDIKANYGYTF
CDR3nt: TGCAGCGTTGAAGACATTAAGGCGAACTATGGCTACACCTTC

v_gene: TRBV6-6
abundance: -
d_gene: -
j_gene: TRBJ2-3
CDR3aa: CASNQPLADTQYF
CDR3nt: TGTGCCAGCAACCAACCACTAGCAGATACGCAGTATTTT

v_gene: TRBV6-5
abundance: -
d_gene: TRBD1
j_gene: TRBJ1-3
CDR3aa: CASSTGGATGNTIYF
CDR3nt: TGTGCCAGCAGTACAGGGGGGGCAACTGGAAACACCATATATTTT

v_gene: TRBV6-5
abundance: -
d_gene: -
j_gene: TRBJ1-2
CDR3aa: CASSYSNSPYGYTF
CDR3nt: TGTGCCAGCAGTTACTCGAACAGCCCCTATGGCTACACCTTC

v_gene: TRBV7-6
abundance: -
d_gene: TRBD2
j_gene: TRBJ2-2
CDR3aa: CASRSTTSPGELFF
CDR3nt: TGTGCCAGCAGATCAACGACTAGCCCCGGGGAGCTGTTTTTT

v_gene: TRBV6-5
abundance: -
d_gene: TRBD1
j_gene: TRBJ1-1
CDR3aa: CASKFGTGETEAFF
CDR3nt: TGTGCCAGCAAGTTCGGGACAGGGGAAACTGAAGCTTTCTTT

v_gene: TRBV7-2
abundance: -
d_gene: TRBD2
j_gene: TRBJ2-2
CDR3aa: CASSLTSGSKTGELFF
CDR3nt: TGTGCCAGCAGCTTAACTAGCGGGAGTAAGACCGGGGAGCTGTTTTTT

v_gene: TRBV29-1
abundance: once
d_gene: TRBD2
j_gene: TRBJ2-7
CDR3aa: CSVGEGPYEQYF
CDR3nt: TGCAGCGTTGGGGAGGGACCCTACGAGCAGTACTTC

v_gene: TRBV7-2
abundance: few
d_gene: -
j_gene: TRBJ1-1
CDR3aa: CASSRGQMNTEAFF
CDR3nt: TGTGCCAGCAGTCGTGGACAGATGAACACTGAAGCTTTCTTT

v_gene: TRBV19
abundance: -
d_gene: -
j_gene: TRBJ2-4
CDR3aa: CASSRRQGNIQYF
CDR3nt: TGTGCCAGTAGTAGGCGGCAGGGAAACATTCAGTACTTC

v_gene: TRBV7-2
abundance: -
d_gene: -
j_gene: TRBJ1-2
CDR3aa: CASSFGYGYTF
CDR3nt: TGTGCCAGCAGCTTTGGCTATGGCTACACCTTC

v_gene: TRBV5-1
abundance: -
d_gene: TRBD1
j_gene: TRBJ1-1
CDR3aa: CASSYTGGRSTEAFF
CDR3nt: TGCGCCAGCAGCTATACAGGGGGCCGGAGCACTGAAGCTTTCTTT

v_gene: TRBV5-1
abundance: once
d_gene: -
j_gene: TRBJ1-6
CDR3aa: CASSLLGFDSPLHF
CDR3nt: TGCGCCAGCAGCTTGTTGGGATTCGATTCACCCCTCCACTTT

v_gene: TRBV9
abundance: -
d_gene: -
j_gene: TRBJ2-1
CDR3aa: CASSVTDSSYNEQFF
CDR3nt: TGTGCCAGCAGCGTAACGGACAGCTCCTACAATGAGCAGTTCTTC

v_gene: TRBV10-3
abundance: -
d_gene: -
j_gene: TRBJ2-2
CDR3aa: CAISESGAGTGELFF
CDR3nt: TGTGCCATCAGTGAGTCCGGGGCTGGCACCGGGGAGCTGTTTTTT

v_gene: TRBV2
abundance: -
d_gene: -
j_gene: TRBJ2-1
CDR3aa: CASRPQGQLINEQFF
CDR3nt: TGTGCCAGCAGGCCCCAGGGGCAGCTAATCAATGAGCAGTTCTTC

v_gene: TRBV5-6
abundance: -
d_gene: -
j_gene: TRBJ1-5
CDR3aa: CASSPKDGNQPQHF
CDR3nt: TGTGCCAGCAGCCCTAAAGACGGAAATCAGCCCCAGCATTTT

v_gene: TRBV7-8
abundance: few
d_gene: -
j_gene: TRBJ2-7
CDR3aa: CASSLSGRTYEQYF
CDR3nt: TGTGCCAGCAGCTTATCGGGCCGGACCTACGAGCAGTACTTC

v_gene: TRBV6-1
abundance: -
d_gene: -
j_gene: TRBJ1-1
CDR3aa: CASSLIQRGAFF
CDR3nt: TGTGCCAGCAGCCTTATACAGAGGGGAGCTTTCTTT

v_gene: TRBV30
abundance: -
d_gene: TRBD1
j_gene: TRBJ1-4
CDR3aa: CAWSYDRVNEKLFF
CDR3nt: TGTGCCTGGAGCTATGACAGGGTTAATGAAAAACTGTTTTTT

v_gene: TRBV7-2
abundance: -
d_gene: TRBD1
j_gene: TRBJ1-1
CDR3aa: CASSLNQGALGTEAFF
CDR3nt: TGTGCCAGCAGCTTAAATCAGGGGGCGTTGGGCACTGAAGCTTTCTTT

v_gene: TRBV18
abundance: -
d_gene: -
j_gene: TRBJ1-5
CDR3aa: CASSAGVSQPQHF
CDR3nt: TGTGCCAGCTCAGCAGGGGTGAGTCAGCCCCAGCATTTT

v_gene: TRBV5-1
abundance: -
d_gene: -
j_gene: TRBJ1-1
CDR3aa: CASSLAGSTASQAFF
CDR3nt: TGCGCCAGCAGCTTGGCAGGGTCAACGGCATCTCAAGCTTTCTTT

v_gene: TRBV29-1
abundance: -
d_gene: TRBD1
j_gene: TRBJ2-7
CDR3aa: CSVEGQGSRYEQYF
CDR3nt: TGCAGCGTTGAGGGACAGGGTTCCCGCTACGAGCAGTACTTC

v_gene: TRBV18
abundance: -
d_gene: -
j_gene: TRBJ2-7
CDR3aa: CASSVGHYEQYF
CDR3nt: TGTGCCAGCTCTGTGGGACACTACGAGCAGTACTTC

v_gene: TRBV9
abundance: -
d_gene: TRBD2
j_gene: TRBJ2-3
CDR3aa: CASRPGLAGRKADTQYF
CDR3nt: TGTGCCAGCAGGCCGGGACTAGCGGGAAGGAAGGCAGATACGCAGTATTTT

v_gene: TRBV27
abundance: -
d_gene: -
j_gene: TRBJ1-3
CDR3aa: CASSFPKRDRRSGNTIYF
CDR3nt: TGTGCCAGCAGTTTCCCCAAAAGAGACAGGCGCTCTGGAAACACCATATATTTT

v_gene: TRBV10-3
abundance: -
d_gene: TRBD1
j_gene: TRBJ2-2
CDR3aa: CAISEDRGRTGELFF
CDR3nt: TGTGCCATCAGTGAGGACAGGGGGCGTACCGGGGAGCTGTTTTTT

v_gene: TRBV5-1
abundance: -
d_gene: -
j_gene: TRBJ2-7
CDR3aa: CASSLGQPSYEQYF
CDR3nt: TGCGCCAGCAGCTTGGGACAGCCGTCCTACGAGCAGTACTTC

v_gene: TRBV2
abundance: few
d_gene: -
j_gene: TRBJ2-7
CDR3aa: CASSVIRQSYEQYF
CDR3nt: TGTGCCAGCAGTGTTATTCGGCAGTCCTACGAGCAGTACTTC

v_gene: TRBV30
abundance: -
d_gene: -
j_gene: TRBJ1-6
CDR3aa: CAWSVQPGAVNSPLHF
CDR3nt: TGTGCCTGGAGTGTACAGCCGGGGGCCGTTAATTCACCCCTCCACTTT

v_gene: TRBV7-3
abundance: -
d_gene: -
j_gene: TRBJ1-4
CDR3aa: CASSLFNEKLFF
CDR3nt: TGTGCCAGCAGCTTATTCAATGAAAAACTGTTTTTT

v_gene: TRBV5-1
abundance: -
d_gene: -
j_gene: TRBJ1-2
CDR3aa: CASSLGQGPLGYTF
CDR3nt: TGCGCCAGCAGCTTGGGTCAGGGGCCCCTTGGCTACACCTTC

v_gene: TRBV30
abundance: medium-sized
d_gene: -
j_gene: TRBJ2-2
CDR3aa: CASKGPSGELFF
CDR3nt: TGTGCCTCTAAGGGACCCTCCGGGGAGCTGTTTTTT

v_gene: TRBV9
abundance: -
d_gene: TRBD2
j_gene: TRBJ2-3
CDR3aa: CASSTPFSGGTDTQYF
CDR3nt: TGTGCCAGCAGCACCCCCTTTAGCGGGGGAACAGATACGCAGTATTTT

v_gene: TRBV19
abundance: -
d_gene: -
j_gene: TRBJ1-5
CDR3aa: CASRSDSHNQPQHF
CDR3nt: TGTGCCAGTAGATCCGACAGCCATAATCAGCCCCAGCATTTT

v_gene: TRBV29-1
abundance: -
d_gene: -
j_gene: TRBJ2-1
CDR3aa: CSVVRISSYNEQFF
CDR3nt: TGCAGCGTTGTCCGGATTAGCTCCTACAATGAGCAGTTCTTC

v_gene: TRBV7-2
abundance: -
d_gene: -
j_gene: TRBJ1-4
CDR3aa: CASSIQRYEKLFF
CDR3nt: TGTGCCAGCAGTATACAGCGCTACGAAAAACTGTTTTTT

v_gene: TRBV5-1
abundance: once
d_gene: -
j_gene: TRBJ1-2
CDR3aa: CASSLAPTPKPDGYTF
CDR3nt: TGCGCCAGCAGCTTGGCCCCGACCCCTAAGCCTGATGGCTACACCTTC

v_gene: TRBV25-1
abundance: -
d_gene: -
j_gene: TRBJ2-1
CDR3aa: CASSEFSREQFF
CDR3nt: TGTGCCAGCAGTGAGTTTAGTCGTGAGCAGTTCTTC

v_gene: TRBV5-6
abundance: -
d_gene: -
j_gene: TRBJ1-2
CDR3aa: CASSLVPAELSNYGYTF
CDR3nt: TGTGCCAGCAGCTTGGTACCAGCGGAACTCTCTAACTATGGCTACACCTTC

v_gene: TRBV5-6
abundance: -
d_gene: -
j_gene: TRBJ1-1
CDR3aa: CASSLGVRNTEAFF
CDR3nt: TGTGCCAGCAGCTTGGGCGTCCGGAACACTGAAGCTTTCTTT

v_gene: TRBV2
abundance: few
d_gene: TRBD2
j_gene: TRBJ2-1
CDR3aa: CASSEEPGGGPGNEQFF
CDR3nt: TGTGCCAGCAGTGAAGAACCCGGGGGAGGGCCGGGGAATGAGCAGTTCTTC

v_gene: TRBV2
abundance: -
d_gene: TRBD1
j_gene: TRBJ1-6
CDR3aa: CASKGTGGSRGNSPLHF
CDR3nt: TGTGCCAGCAAAGGGACAGGGGGCTCCCGAGGAAATTCACCCCTCCACTTT

v_gene: TRBV7-2
abundance: once
d_gene: TRBD2
j_gene: TRBJ2-5
CDR3aa: CASRKTSGAQETQYF
CDR3nt: TGTGCCAGCAGGAAGACTAGCGGGGCCCAAGAGACCCAGTACTTC

v_gene: TRBV4-2
abundance: once
d_gene: -
j_gene: TRBJ2-3
CDR3aa: CASSQAGPGADTQYF
CDR3nt: TGTGCCAGCAGCCAAGCGGGCCCGGGCGCAGATACGCAGTATTTT

v_gene: TRBV5-4
abundance: once
d_gene: TRBD2
j_gene: TRBJ2-3
CDR3aa: CASSPGASGGAGADTQYF
CDR3nt: TGTGCCAGCAGCCCCGGGGCTAGCGGGGGGGCCGGGGCAGATACGCAGTATTTT

v_gene: TRBV19
abundance: few
d_gene: -
j_gene: TRBJ1-1
CDR3aa: CASSRDSNTEAFF
CDR3nt: TGTGCCAGTAGTAGAGACTCGAACACTGAAGCTTTCTTT

v_gene: TRBV4-2
abundance: few
d_gene: TRBD2
j_gene: TRBJ2-1
CDR3aa: CASSQDLGGSYNEQFF
CDR3nt: TGTGCCAGCAGCCAAGATTTGGGGGGGTCCTACAATGAGCAGTTCTTC

v_gene: TRBV9
abundance: few
d_gene: -
j_gene: TRBJ2-2
CDR3aa: CASSPSGHSNTGELFF
CDR3nt: TGTGCCAGCAGCCCCTCGGGACACTCGAACACCGGGGAGCTGTTTTTT

v_gene: TRBV7-2
abundance: -
d_gene: -
j_gene: TRBJ2-3
CDR3aa: CASSLGTGTQYF
CDR3nt: TGTGCCAGCAGCTTAGGCACGGGTACGCAGTATTTT